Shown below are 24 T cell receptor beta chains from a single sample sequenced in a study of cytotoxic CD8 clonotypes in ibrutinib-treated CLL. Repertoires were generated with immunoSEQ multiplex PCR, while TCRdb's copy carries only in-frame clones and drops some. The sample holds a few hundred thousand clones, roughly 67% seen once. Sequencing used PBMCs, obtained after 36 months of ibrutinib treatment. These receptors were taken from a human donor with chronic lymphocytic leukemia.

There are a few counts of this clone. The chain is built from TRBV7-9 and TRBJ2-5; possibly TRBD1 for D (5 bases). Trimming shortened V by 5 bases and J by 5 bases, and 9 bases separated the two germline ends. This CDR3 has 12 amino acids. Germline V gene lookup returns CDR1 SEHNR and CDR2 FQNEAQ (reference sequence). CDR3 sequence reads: CASSAGWETQYF. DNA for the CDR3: TGTGCCAGCAGCGCAGGGTGGGAGACCCAGTACTTC.

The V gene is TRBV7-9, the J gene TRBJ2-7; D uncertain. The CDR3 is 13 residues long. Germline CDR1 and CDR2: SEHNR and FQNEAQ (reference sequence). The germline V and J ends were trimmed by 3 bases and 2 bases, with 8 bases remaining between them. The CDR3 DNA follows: TGTGCCAGCAGCTTGTTAACGACCTACGAGCAGTACTTC. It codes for CASSLLTTYEQYF. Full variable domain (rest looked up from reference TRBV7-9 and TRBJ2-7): DTGVSQNPRHKITKRGQNVTFRCDPISEHNRLYWYRQTLGQGPEFLTYFQNEAQLEKSRLLSDRFSAERPKGSFSTLEIQRTEQGDSAMYLCASSLLTTYEQYFGPGTRLTVT.

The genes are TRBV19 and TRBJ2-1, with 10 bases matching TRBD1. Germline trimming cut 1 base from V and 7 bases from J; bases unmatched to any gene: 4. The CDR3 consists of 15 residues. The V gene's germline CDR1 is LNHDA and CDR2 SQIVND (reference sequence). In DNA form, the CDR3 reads TGTGCCAGTAGTATAGGGGACAGGGGAGAGAATGAGCAGTTCTTC. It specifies CASSIGDRGENEQFF. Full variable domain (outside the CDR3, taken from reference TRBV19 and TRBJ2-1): DGGITQSPKYLFRKEGQNVTLSCEQNLNHDAMYWYRQDPGQGLRLIYYSQIVNDFQKGDIAEGYSVSREKKESFPLTVTSAQKNPTAFYLCASSIGDRGENEQFFGPGTRLTVL.

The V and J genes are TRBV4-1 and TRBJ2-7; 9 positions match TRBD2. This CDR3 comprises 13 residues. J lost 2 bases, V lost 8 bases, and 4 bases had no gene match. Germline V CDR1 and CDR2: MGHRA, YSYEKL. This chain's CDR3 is CASSRGGPYEQYF. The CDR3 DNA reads TGCGCCAGCTCGCGGGGGGGCCCCTACGAGCAGTACTTC.

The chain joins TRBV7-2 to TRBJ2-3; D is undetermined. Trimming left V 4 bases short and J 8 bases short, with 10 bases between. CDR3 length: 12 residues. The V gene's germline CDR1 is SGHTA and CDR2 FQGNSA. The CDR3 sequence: CASSSLLATQYF. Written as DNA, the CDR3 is TGTGCCAGCAGCTCTCTCCTGGCTACGCAGTATTTT.

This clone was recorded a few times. The chain's CDR3 is CASSYGGASYNEQFF. The CDR3 DNA is TGTGCCAGCAGTTACGGGGGGGCCTCCTACAATGAGCAGTTCTTC. The chain has TRBV6-6 and TRBJ2-1, with D perhaps TRBD2 (7 bases). This CDR3 comprises 15 residues. CDR1 MNHNY and CDR2 SVGAGI come from the germline V gene (reference sequence). V shed 2 bases and J shed 0 bases, with 8 bases lying between them.

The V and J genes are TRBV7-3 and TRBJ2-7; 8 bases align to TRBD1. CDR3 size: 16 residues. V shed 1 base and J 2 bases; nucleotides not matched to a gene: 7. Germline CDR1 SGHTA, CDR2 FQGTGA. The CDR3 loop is CASSLRPGQGPYEQYF. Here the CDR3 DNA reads TGTGCCAGCAGCTTAAGGCCCGGACAGGGCCCCTACGAGCAGTACTTC.

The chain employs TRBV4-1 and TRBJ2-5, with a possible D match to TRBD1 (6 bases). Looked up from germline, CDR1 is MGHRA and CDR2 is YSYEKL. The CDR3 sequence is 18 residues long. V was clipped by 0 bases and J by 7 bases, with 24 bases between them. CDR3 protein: CASSQDLTGTPLRGTQYF. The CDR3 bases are TGCGCCAGCAGCCAAGATTTAACGGGGACACCGTTGAGGGGGACCCAGTACTTC.

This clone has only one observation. The CDR3 loop is CSVFSPSGNTIYF. CDR3 bases: TGCAGCGTTTTTTCTCCCTCTGGAAACACCATATATTTT. The chain is built from TRBV29-1 and TRBJ1-3; unclear D gene. V lost 5 bases and J 0 bases, leaving 8 bases between the germline ends. The V gene's germline CDR1 is SQVTM and CDR2 ANQGSEA. The CDR3 totals 13 residues. Supplemented by reference TRBV29-1 and TRBJ1-3, the full variable domain reads SAVISQKPSRDICQRGTSLTIQCQVDSQVTMMFWYRQQPGQSLTLIATANQGSEATYESGFVIDKFPISRPNLTFSTLTVSNMSPEDSSIYLCSVFSPSGNTIYFGEGSWLTVV.

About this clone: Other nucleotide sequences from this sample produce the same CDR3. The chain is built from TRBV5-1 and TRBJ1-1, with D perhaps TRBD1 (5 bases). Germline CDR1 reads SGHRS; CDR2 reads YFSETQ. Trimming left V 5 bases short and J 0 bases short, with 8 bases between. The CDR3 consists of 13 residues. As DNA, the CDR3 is TGCGCCAGCAGGGTGGGGGTGAACACTGAAGCTTTCTTT. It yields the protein CASRVGVNTEAFF.

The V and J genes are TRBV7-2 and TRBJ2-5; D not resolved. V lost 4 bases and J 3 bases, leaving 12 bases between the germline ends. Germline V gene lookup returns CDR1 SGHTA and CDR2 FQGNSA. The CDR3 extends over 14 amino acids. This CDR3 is CASSYDLSEETQYF. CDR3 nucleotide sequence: TGTGCCAGCAGCTACGATTTATCAGAAGAGACCCAGTACTTC.

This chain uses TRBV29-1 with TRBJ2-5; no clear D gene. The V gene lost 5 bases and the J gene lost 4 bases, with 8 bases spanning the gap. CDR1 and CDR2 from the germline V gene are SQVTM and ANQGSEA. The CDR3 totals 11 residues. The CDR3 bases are TGCAGCGTTCTTCCCGGAGAGACCCAGTACTTC. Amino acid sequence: CSVLPGETQYF.

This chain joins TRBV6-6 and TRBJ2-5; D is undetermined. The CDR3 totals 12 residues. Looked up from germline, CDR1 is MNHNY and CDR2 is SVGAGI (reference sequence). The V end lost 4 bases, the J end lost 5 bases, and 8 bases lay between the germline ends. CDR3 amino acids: CASSSPGETQYF. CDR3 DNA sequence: TGTGCCAGCAGTTCCCCTGGGGAGACCCAGTACTTC.

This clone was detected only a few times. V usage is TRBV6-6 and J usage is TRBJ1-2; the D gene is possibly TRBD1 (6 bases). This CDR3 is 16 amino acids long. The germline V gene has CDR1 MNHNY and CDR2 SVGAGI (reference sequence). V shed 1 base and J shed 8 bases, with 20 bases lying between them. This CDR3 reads CASSYYPTGRLGGYTF. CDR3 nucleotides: TGTGCCAGCAGTTACTACCCCACAGGGAGGTTGGGGGGCTACACCTTC.

The DNA for the CDR3 is TGCAGCGCTGGGATTCAGGGTGAGACCCAGTACTTC. Translated: CSAGIQGETQYF. The V and J genes are TRBV29-1 and TRBJ2-5, with D tentatively TRBD1 (5 bases). V lost 7 bases to trimming and J lost 5 bases, with 14 bases between them. CDR3 length: 12 amino acids. The germline V gene has CDR1 SQVTM and CDR2 ANQGSEA.

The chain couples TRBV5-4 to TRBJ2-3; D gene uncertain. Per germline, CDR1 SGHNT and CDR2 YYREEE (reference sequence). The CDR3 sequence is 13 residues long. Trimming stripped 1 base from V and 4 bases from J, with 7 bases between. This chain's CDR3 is CASSLFVADTQYF. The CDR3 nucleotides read TGTGCCAGCAGCTTGTTTGTTGCAGATACGCAGTATTTT.

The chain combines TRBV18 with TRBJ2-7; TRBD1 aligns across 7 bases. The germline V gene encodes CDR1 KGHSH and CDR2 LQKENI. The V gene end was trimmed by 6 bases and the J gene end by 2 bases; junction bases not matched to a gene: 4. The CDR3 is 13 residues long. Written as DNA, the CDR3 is TGTGCCAGCTCTTCCAGGGGGACCTACGAGCAGTACTTC. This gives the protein CASSSRGTYEQYF.

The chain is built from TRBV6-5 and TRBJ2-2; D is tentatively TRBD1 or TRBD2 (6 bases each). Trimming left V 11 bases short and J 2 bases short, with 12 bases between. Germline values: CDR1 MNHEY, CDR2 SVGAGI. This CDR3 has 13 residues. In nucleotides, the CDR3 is TGTGCCGGCGGGGACACCAACACCGGGGAGCTGTTTTTT. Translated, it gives CAGGDTNTGELFF.

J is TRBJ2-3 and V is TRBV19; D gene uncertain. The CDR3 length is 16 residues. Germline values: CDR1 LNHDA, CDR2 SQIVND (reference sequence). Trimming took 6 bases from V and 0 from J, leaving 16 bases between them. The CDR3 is CASRLGRIPSTDTQYF. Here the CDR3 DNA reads TGTGCCAGTAGATTAGGACGGATTCCTAGCACAGATACGCAGTATTTT.

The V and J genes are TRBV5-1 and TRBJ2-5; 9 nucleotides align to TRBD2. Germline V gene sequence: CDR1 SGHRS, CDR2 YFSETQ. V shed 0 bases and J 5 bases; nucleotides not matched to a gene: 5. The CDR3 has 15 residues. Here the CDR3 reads CASSLDASGIETQYF. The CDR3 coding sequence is TGCGCCAGCAGCTTGGACGCTAGCGGGATTGAGACCCAGTACTTC.

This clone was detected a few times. The CDR3: CASEPQGRWETQYF. The CDR3 bases are TGTGCCAGCGAACCACAGGGCCGGTGGGAGACCCAGTACTTC. This rearrangement joins TRBV2 to TRBJ2-5, with D maybe TRBD1 (6 bases). Trimming cost V 8 bases and J 5 bases, with 18 bases left between them. The germline V gene encodes CDR1 SNHLY and CDR2 FYNNEI. CDR3 length: 14 residues.

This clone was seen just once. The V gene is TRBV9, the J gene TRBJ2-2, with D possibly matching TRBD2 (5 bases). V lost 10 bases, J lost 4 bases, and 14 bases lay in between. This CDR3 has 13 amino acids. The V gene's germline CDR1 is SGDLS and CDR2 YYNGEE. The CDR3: CASSPGITGELFF. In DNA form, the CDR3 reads TGTGCCTCAAGCCCGGGAATCACCGGGGAGCTGTTTTTT. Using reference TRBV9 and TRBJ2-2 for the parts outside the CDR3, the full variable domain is DSGVTQTPKHLITATGQRVTLRCSPRSGDLSVYWYQQSLDQGLQFLIQYYNGEERAKGNILERFSAQQFPDLHSELNLSSLELGDSALYFCASSPGITGELFFGEGSRLTVL.

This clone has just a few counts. The chain's CDR3 is CASSGLAGVGDGELFF. The CDR3 DNA reads as TGTGCCAGCAGCGGACTAGCGGGAGTTGGGGACGGGGAGCTGTTTTTT. The rearrangement uses TRBV27 and TRBJ2-2, with 13 bases identical to TRBD2. This CDR3 is 16 amino acids long. Germline CDR1 and CDR2: MNHEY and SMNVEV (reference sequence). V shed 6 bases, J shed 7 bases, and the junction held 8 bases outside the gene matches.

CDR3 loop: CASSYVGGSTEAFF. CDR3 in DNA: TGTGCCAGCAGTTACGTTGGGGGGAGCACTGAAGCTTTCTTT. The rearrangement joins TRBV6-5 to TRBJ1-1; D is perhaps TRBD1 (5 bases). This CDR3 region has 14 residues. The V end lost 2 bases, the J end lost 4 bases, and 11 bases lay between the germline ends. Germline CDR1 MNHEY, CDR2 SVGAGI.